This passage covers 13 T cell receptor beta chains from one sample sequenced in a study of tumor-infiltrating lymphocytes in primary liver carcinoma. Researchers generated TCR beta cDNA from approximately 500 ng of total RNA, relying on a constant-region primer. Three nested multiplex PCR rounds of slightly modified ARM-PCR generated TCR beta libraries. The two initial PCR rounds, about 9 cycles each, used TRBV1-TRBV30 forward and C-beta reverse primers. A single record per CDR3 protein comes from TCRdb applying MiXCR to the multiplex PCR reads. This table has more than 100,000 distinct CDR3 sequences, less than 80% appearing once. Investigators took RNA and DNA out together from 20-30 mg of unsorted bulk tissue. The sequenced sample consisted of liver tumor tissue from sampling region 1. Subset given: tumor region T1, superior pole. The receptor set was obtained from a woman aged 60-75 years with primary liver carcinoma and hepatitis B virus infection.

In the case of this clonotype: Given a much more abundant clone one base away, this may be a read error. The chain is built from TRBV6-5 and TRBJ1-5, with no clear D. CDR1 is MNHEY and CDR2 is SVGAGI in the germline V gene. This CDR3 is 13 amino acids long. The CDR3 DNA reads TGTGCCAGCAGAACTGGCCCTGATCAGCTCCAGCATTTT. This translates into CASRTGPDQLQHF.

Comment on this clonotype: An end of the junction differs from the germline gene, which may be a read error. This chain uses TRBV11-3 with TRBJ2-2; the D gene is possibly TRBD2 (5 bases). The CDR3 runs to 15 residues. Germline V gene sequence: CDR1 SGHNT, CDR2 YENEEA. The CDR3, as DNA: TGTGCCAGCAGCCCGCGGGCTGGGAACATCGGGGAACTGTTTTTT. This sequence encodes CASSPRAGNIGELFF.

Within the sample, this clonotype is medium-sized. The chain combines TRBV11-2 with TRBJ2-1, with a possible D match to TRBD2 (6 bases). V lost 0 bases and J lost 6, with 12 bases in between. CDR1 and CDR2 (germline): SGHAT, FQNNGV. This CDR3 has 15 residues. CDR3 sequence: CASSLDPTGVNEQFF. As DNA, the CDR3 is TGTGCCAGCAGCTTAGATCCAACGGGGGTCAATGAGCAGTTCTTC.

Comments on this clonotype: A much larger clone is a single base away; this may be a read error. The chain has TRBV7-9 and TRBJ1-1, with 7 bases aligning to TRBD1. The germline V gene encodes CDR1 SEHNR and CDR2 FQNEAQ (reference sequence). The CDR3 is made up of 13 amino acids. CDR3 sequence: CVSSKGQGAEAFF. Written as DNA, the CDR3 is TGTGTCAGCAGCAAAGGGCAGGGGGCTGAAGCTTTCTTT. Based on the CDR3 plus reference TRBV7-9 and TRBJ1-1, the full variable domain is DTGVSQNPRHKITKRGQNVTFRCDPISEHNRLYWYRQTLGQGPEFLTYFQNEAQLEKSRLLSDRFSAERPKGSFSTLEIQRTEQGDSAMYLCVSSKGQGAEAFFGQGTRLTVV.

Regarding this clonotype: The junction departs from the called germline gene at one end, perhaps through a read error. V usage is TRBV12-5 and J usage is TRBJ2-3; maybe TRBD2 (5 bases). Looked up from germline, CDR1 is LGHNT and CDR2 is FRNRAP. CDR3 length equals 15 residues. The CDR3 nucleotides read TGTGCTAGTGGTTTGGTAGGACGAGGGCAAAATACGAAGTATTTT. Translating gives CASGLVGRGQNTKYF. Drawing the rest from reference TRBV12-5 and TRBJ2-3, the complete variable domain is DARVTQTPRHKVTEMGQEVTMRCQPILGHNTVFWYRQTMMQGLELLAYFRNRAPLDDSGMPKDRFSAEMPDATLATLKIQPSEPRDSAVYFCASGLVGRGQNTKYFGPGTRLTVL.

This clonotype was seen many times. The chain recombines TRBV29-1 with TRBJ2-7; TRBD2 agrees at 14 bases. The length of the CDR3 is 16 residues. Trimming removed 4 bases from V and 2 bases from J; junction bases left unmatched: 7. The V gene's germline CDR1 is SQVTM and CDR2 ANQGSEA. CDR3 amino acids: CSVAGLAGVSAYEQYF. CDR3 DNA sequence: TGCAGCGTTGCGGGACTAGCGGGAGTGAGTGCCTACGAGCAGTACTTC.

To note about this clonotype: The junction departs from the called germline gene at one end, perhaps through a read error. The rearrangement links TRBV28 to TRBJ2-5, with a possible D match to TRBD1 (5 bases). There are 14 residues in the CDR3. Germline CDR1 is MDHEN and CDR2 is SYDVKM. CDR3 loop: CDSSLGQLQESQYF. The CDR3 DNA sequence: TGTGACAGCAGTTTAGGACAACTCCAAGAGTCCCAGTACTTC. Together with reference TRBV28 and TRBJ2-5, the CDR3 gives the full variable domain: DVKVTQSSRYLVKRTGEKVFLECVQDMDHENMFWYRQDPGLGLRLIYFSYDVKMKEKGDIPEGYSVSREKKERFSLILESASTNQTSMYLCDSSLGQLQESQYFGPGTRLLVL.

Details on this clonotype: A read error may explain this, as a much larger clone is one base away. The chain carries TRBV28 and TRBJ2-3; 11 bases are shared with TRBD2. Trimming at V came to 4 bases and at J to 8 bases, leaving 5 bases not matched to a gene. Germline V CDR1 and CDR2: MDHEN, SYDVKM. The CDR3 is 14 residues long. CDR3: CASSSELAGATQYF. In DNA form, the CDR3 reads TGTGCCAGCAGTTCCGAACTAGCGGGAGCTACGCAGTATTTT.

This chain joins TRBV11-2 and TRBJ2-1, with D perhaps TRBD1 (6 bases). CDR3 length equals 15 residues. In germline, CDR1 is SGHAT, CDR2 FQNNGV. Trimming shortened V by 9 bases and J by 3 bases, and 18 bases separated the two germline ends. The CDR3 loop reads CARGSSVGGYNEQFF. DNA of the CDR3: TGTGCCAGGGGCTCGTCGGTAGGGGGCTACAATGAGCAGTTCTTC.

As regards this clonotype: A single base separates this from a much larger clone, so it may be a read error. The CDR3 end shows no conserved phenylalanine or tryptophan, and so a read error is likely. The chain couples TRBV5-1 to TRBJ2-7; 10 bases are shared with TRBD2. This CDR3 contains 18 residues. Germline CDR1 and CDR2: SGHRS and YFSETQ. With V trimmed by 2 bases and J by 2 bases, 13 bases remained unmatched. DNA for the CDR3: TGCGCCAGCAGCTTCAACGCCGTAGGGAGCGGGAGGGCCTACGAGCAGTACTCC. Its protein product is CASSFNAVGSGRAYEQYS.

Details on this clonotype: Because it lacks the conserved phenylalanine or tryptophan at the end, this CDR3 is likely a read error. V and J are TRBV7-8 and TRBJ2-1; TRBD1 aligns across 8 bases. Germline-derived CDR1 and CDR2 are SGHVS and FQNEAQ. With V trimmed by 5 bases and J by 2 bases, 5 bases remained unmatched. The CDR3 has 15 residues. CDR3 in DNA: TGTGCCAGCAGCCCGAGACAGGGGCCCTACAATGAGCAGTTCCTC. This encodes CASSPRQGPYNEQFL.

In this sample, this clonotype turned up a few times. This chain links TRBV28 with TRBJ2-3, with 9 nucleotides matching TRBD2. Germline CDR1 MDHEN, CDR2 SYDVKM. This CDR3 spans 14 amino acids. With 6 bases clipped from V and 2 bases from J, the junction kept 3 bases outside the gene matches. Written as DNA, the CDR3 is TGTGCCAGCAGGCTAGCGGGATCCACAGATACGCAGTATTTT. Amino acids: CASRLAGSTDTQYF.

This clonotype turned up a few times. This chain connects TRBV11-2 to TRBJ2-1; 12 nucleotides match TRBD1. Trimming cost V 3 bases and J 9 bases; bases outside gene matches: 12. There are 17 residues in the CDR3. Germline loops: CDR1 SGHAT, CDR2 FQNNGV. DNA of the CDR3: TGTGCCAGCAGCTTCTTCGGCCCGGGACAGGGGGCCTGTGAGCAGTTCTTC. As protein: CASSFFGPGQGACEQFF.